This TCR beta chain was obtained from a study of blood T cell repertoires in COVID-19. Study in general: Samples taken during acute and convalescent COVID-19 were collected in the United States, Italy and Spain. Nucleic acid was either cDNA or gDNA, and it came from T cells, B-cell-depleted T cells, or PBMCs.

The CDR3 has 13 amino acids. The germline V gene has CDR1 MGHDK and CDR2 SYGVNS. Original processing notes: Reference gene primer amplification gave nucleated cell count estimates. TCRdb's table, derived via immunoSEQ multiplex PCR, lists solely in-frame clones and lacks some. That table supplies the V and J calls and clone size; D and trimming were determined from the DNA. Among 200,000 to 250,000 clones, approximately 80% were seen once, and the ten largest hold approximately 3.2%. Details on this clone: One end of the junction fails to match germline, which may point to a read error.

The chain links TRBV25-1 to TRBJ1-1, with 9 bases that match TRBD1. Specimen: peripheral blood. The clonotype originates from a woman in her late teens or twenties with acute or convalescent COVID-19. The CDR3 loop is CASTEWTGDEAFF. The DNA of the CDR3 is TGTGCCAGCACTGAATGGACAGGGGATGAAGCTTTCTTT.